This T cell receptor beta chain was captured in a study of blood T cell repertoires in COVID-19. There are 13 residues in the CDR3. The J segment lost 7 bases and the V segment lost 6 bases, leaving 8 bases of the junction unmatched. CDR1 is MNHEY and CDR2 is SVGAGI in the germline V gene. Sequencing used immunoSEQ multiplex PCR; TCRdb keeps in-frame clones, though not all of them. Counted here are 200,000 to 250,000 clones, 70% to 85% occurring once; the ten biggest clones make up under 10%. The chain is built from TRBV6-5 and TRBJ2-5; 7 bases align to TRBD2. This clonotype was sampled from a woman older than 75 with COVID-19, enrolled during active disease. The sequenced material came from peripheral blood. The CDR3 protein is CASSSGGPGTQYF. The CDR3 bases are TGTGCCAGCAGCTCGGGGGGTCCCGGGACCCAGTACTTC.